These 10 T cell receptor beta chains originate from one sample sequenced in a study of tumor-infiltrating lymphocytes in primary liver carcinoma. It was from approximately 22-30 mg of unsorted bulk tissue that RNA and DNA were co-extracted. Total RNA (roughly 540 ng) served as template for TCR beta cDNA synthesis primed by a constant-region primer. Nested multiplex PCR, run for three rounds with slightly modified ARM-PCR, yielded TCR beta libraries. TRBV1-TRBV30 forward primers paired with a C-beta reverse primer drove the first two PCR rounds, about 10 cycles each. TCRdb re-called the multiplex PCR reads with MiXCR, one entry per CDR3 protein. The data contain some 46,000 distinct CDR3 sequences, approximately 82% of them singletons. The sequenced sample consisted of tumor-adjacent normal liver tissue. The receptors derive from a woman aged 25 to 39 with primary liver carcinoma and hepatitis B virus infection.

As for this clonotype: The junction departs from the called germline gene at one end, perhaps through a read error. The rearrangement uses TRBV10-3 and TRBJ2-7; D unresolved. Germline CDR1 ENHRY, CDR2 SYGVKD. This CDR3 comprises 14 residues. CDR3 protein: CAFSDPDRHYEQYF. The CDR3 coding sequence is TGTGCCTTCAGTGACCCCGACCGACACTACGAGCAGTACTTC.

A remark on this clonotype: Compared with germline, one end of the junction differs, possibly owing to a read error. This chain connects TRBV5-6 to TRBJ2-3; weak D call: TRBD1 (6 bases). The CDR3 consists of 17 residues. Germline V lookup: CDR1 SGHDT, CDR2 YYEEEE. This CDR3 is CPSSVGRDMINTDTQYF. CDR3 coding DNA: TGTCCCAGCAGCGTAGGCCGGGACATGATTAACACAGATACGCAGTATTTT.

Note on this clonotype: This is likely a read error, given that the CDR3 carries no conserved phenylalanine or tryptophan at its end. The chain is built from TRBV6-5 and TRBJ2-5; D is possibly TRBD2 (5 bases). The germline V gene encodes CDR1 MNHEY and CDR2 SVGAGI. This CDR3 spans 14 amino acids. The CDR3: CVSRFNGNQETQYL. CDR3 DNA sequence: TGTGTCAGCAGATTTAACGGGAACCAAGAGACCCAGTACTTG.

The chain couples TRBV7-8 to TRBJ2-5; TRBD2 matches 11 bases. The germline V gene has CDR1 SGHVS and CDR2 FQNEAQ. CDR3 length: 15 residues. Trimming removed 7 bases from V and 14 bases from J; junction bases left unmatched: 18. The CDR3: CASKLAGEYQETPYF. Here the CDR3 DNA reads TGTGCCAGCAAACTAGCGGGAGAGTACCAAGAGACCCCATACTTC.

Remarks on this clonotype: A much more abundant neighbour one base away suggests this may be a read error. This rearrangement joins TRBV5-1 to TRBJ2-1; D ambiguous. CDR1 and CDR2 from the germline V gene are SGHRS and YFSETQ. The CDR3 has 14 residues. CDR3 DNA sequence: TGCGCCAGCAAGACGATGGCAGGCGGAAGTGAGAAGTTCTTC. Protein product: CASKTMAGGSEKFF. The variable domain in full, with the rest retrieved from reference TRBV5-1 and TRBJ2-1, is KAGVTQTPRYLIKTRGQQVTLSCSPISGHRSVSWYQQTPGQGLQFLFEYFSETQRNKGNFPGRFSGRQFSNSRSEMNVSTLELGDSALYLCASKTMAGGSEKFFGPGTRLTVL.

A few counts support this clonotype. For the CDR3, the DNA is TGTGCCAGCAGCGCGACCGGGACTGAAAACTACGAGCAGTACTTC. Translating gives CASSATGTENYEQYF. This chain links TRBV9 with TRBJ2-7, with TRBD2 as a possible D gene (6 bases). This CDR3 is 15 amino acids long. Trimming removed 3 bases from V and 3 bases from J, with 16 bases in between. Per the germline V gene, CDR1 is SGDLS and CDR2 is YYNGEE.

Remarks on this clonotype: The germline gene is not matched at one end of the junction; a read error may be the cause. This chain links TRBV20-1 with TRBJ2-1, with 14 bases matching TRBD2. The V gene's germline CDR1 is DFQATT and CDR2 SNEGSKA (reference sequence). The CDR3 is 17 residues long. CDR3 in DNA: TGCAGTACTAGATACTCCCGGGGGACTAGCGGGAGCTATGAGCAGTTCTTC. It is translated as CSTRYSRGTSGSYEQFF.

In the case of this clonotype: A much larger clone differs by one base, so this may be a read error. V gene TRBV19 combines with J gene TRBJ2-1; 8 nucleotides align to TRBD1. Germline values: CDR1 LNHDA, CDR2 SQIVND (reference sequence). The CDR3 sequence is 13 residues long. In nucleotides, the CDR3 is TGTGCCAGTAGTAAAATCGGGACAGGAGAGCGGTTCTTC. Translated: CASSKIGTGERFF.

Comments on this clonotype: A read error may explain this, as a much larger clone is one base away. This sequence joins TRBV24-1 and TRBJ2-1, with 8 positions matching TRBD2. After removal of 0 bases from V and 6 bases from J, the junction contained 9 bases not matched to a gene. Germline V gene lookup returns CDR1 KGHDR and CDR2 SFDVKD. The CDR3 loop spans 17 amino acids. The CDR3 region is CATSDLLAGRETNEQFF. CDR3 in DNA: TGTGCCACCAGTGATTTGTTAGCGGGAAGGGAAACCAATGAGCAGTTCTTC.

This clonotype was observed many times. The genes are TRBV28 and TRBJ1-2; D remains unclear. This CDR3 is 16 amino acids long. Trimming removed 3 bases at V and 0 bases at J, with 14 bases between. Germline CDR1 and CDR2: MDHEN and SYDVKM. CDR3 sequence: CASSFSASLSNYGYTF. In DNA form, the CDR3 reads TGTGCCAGCAGTTTTTCGGCCAGCCTTTCTAACTATGGCTACACCTTC.